Shown below are 14 T cell receptor beta chains from a single sample sequenced in a study of cytotoxic CD8 clonotypes in ibrutinib-treated CLL. Profiled with immunoSEQ multiplex PCR; TCRdb holds only in-frame clones, not every one. The table records roughly 4,200 clones, 83% of them present only once. Here the sequenced sample was PBMCs, taken before ibrutinib treatment. The receptors here all came from a human donor with chronic lymphocytic leukemia.

V and J are TRBV27 and TRBJ2-3, with D unclear. V was pared by 3 bases and J by 4 bases, with 11 bases between. The germline CDR1 and CDR2 sequences are MNHEY and SMNVEV (reference sequence). This CDR3 comprises 14 residues. The CDR3: CASSFERGADTQYF. For the CDR3, the DNA is TGTGCCAGCAGTTTCGAGCGCGGCGCAGATACGCAGTATTTT.

The chain joins TRBV11-3 to TRBJ2-2, with 12 bases identical to TRBD2. The V gene's germline CDR1 is SGHNT and CDR2 YENEEA. J was trimmed by 5 bases and V by 4 bases; bases with no gene match: 5. The CDR3 has 16 residues. The CDR3 loop reads CASSSSGRAGTGELFF. CDR3 DNA: TGTGCCAGCAGCTCTAGCGGGAGGGCGGGGACCGGGGAGCTGTTTTTT.

The chain has TRBV9 and TRBJ2-1; no reliable D call. Germline assignment: CDR1 SGDLS and CDR2 YYNGEE. The CDR3 totals 15 residues. The V gene lost 0 bases and the J gene lost 8 bases, with 15 bases spanning the gap. The CDR3 region is CASSVGTGVPHEQFF. As DNA, the CDR3 is TGTGCCAGCAGCGTAGGAACGGGTGTACCCCATGAGCAGTTCTTC.

CDR3: CASSSHYEQYF. The CDR3 DNA reads as TGTGCCAGCAGTTCTCACTACGAGCAGTACTTC. The chain links TRBV28 to TRBJ2-7; D unresolved. The V end was cut by 4 bases, the J end by 3 bases, with 4 bases between. This CDR3 is built from 11 residues. Germline lookup yields CDR1 MDHEN and CDR2 SYDVKM.

The chain recombines TRBV6-5 with TRBJ1-3, with a possible D match to TRBD1 (6 bases). The CDR3 is 16 residues long. Germline-derived CDR1 and CDR2 are MNHEY and SVGAGI. The ends were cut back, 0 bases at V and 2 bases at J, with 11 bases in the middle. CDR3 DNA: TGTGCCAGCAGTTACTCGGCAGGGGTCCCTGGAAACACCATATATTTT. As protein: CASSYSAGVPGNTIYF.

This clone is large by share. The V gene is TRBV7-8, the J gene TRBJ2-2; D assignment may be TRBD1 or TRBD2 (5 bases each). Trimming left V 1 base short and J 8 bases short, with 17 bases between. Germline V CDR1 and CDR2: SGHVS, FQNEAQ. The CDR3 spans 16 residues. The CDR3: CASSLGPRGGAGELFF. The CDR3 nucleotides read TGTGCCAGCAGCTTAGGGCCGAGGGGCGGAGCGGGGGAGCTGTTTTTT.

V gene TRBV19 combines with J gene TRBJ1-1, with 8 bases that match TRBD1. Germline loops: CDR1 LNHDA, CDR2 SQIVND (reference sequence). Trimming at V came to 5 bases and at J to 4 bases, leaving 15 bases not matched to a gene. The CDR3 contains 17 residues. CDR3 DNA: TGTGCCAGTAGTGCCCACGGGACAGGCGACTGGGGCACTGAAGCTTTCTTT. Its protein product is CASSAHGTGDWGTEAFF.

This chain's CDR3 is CASSSPSDSSNEKLFF. The CDR3 DNA sequence: TGTGCCAGCAGCTCCCCCTCGGACAGCTCTAATGAAAAACTGTTTTTT. This rearrangement joins TRBV11-2 to TRBJ1-4; a possible D gene is TRBD1 (6 bases). The CDR3 contains 16 residues. The V gene lost 4 bases and the J gene lost 3 bases, with 15 bases spanning the gap. CDR1 SGHAT and CDR2 FQNNGV come from the germline V gene.

The chain uses TRBV5-1 and TRBJ2-1; D gene uncertain. The CDR3 sequence is 17 residues long. Between the trimmed V and J ends, which lost 0 bases and 0 bases, there was a span of 13 bases. Germline V CDR1 and CDR2: SGHRS, YFSETQ. The CDR3 is CASSLGRWASSYNEQFF. The CDR3 coding sequence is TGCGCCAGCAGCTTGGGTAGGTGGGCAAGCTCCTACAATGAGCAGTTCTTC.

V and J are TRBV11-3 and TRBJ2-7; 9 positions match TRBD1. CDR1 and CDR2 from the germline V gene are SGHNT and YENEEA. The CDR3 extends over 15 amino acids. V shed 5 bases and J 5 bases; nucleotides not matched to a gene: 10. CDR3 coding DNA: TGTGCCAGCAGCGCCCGGACAGGGGTAAACAACGAGCAGTACTTC. Translated, it gives CASSARTGVNNEQYF.

By share of the sample, this clone is large. The rearrangement links TRBV4-1 to TRBJ2-3; 7 bases fit TRBD2. V was clipped by 3 bases and J by 0 bases; unmatched bases: 0. This CDR3 has 14 amino acids. The germline gives CDR1 MGHRA, CDR2 YSYEKL. CDR3 residues: CASSQTSSTDTQYF. The CDR3 coding sequence is TGCGCCAGCAGCCAGACTAGCAGCACAGATACGCAGTATTTT.

The chain has TRBV9 and TRBJ2-3; 8 nucleotides match TRBD1. Germline CDR1 SGDLS, CDR2 YYNGEE. The trim removed 3 bases at V and 4 bases at J, leaving 4 bases unmatched. This CDR3 region has 14 residues. The CDR3 loop reads CASSAGQGPDTQYF. CDR3 nucleotides: TGTGCCAGCAGCGCAGGACAGGGCCCAGATACGCAGTATTTT.

The CDR3 DNA reads TGTGCCAGCAGCTTAGCTTCGGCGGGAGGGTCAGGAGAGCAGTACTTC. Its translation is CASSLASAGGSGEQYF. The V gene is TRBV7-8, the J gene TRBJ2-7, with 9 bases fitting TRBD2. Looked up from germline, CDR1 is SGHVS and CDR2 is FQNEAQ. This CDR3 is built from 16 residues. After removal of 0 bases from V and 7 bases from J, the junction contained 10 bases not matched to a gene.

The chain combines TRBV6-1 with TRBJ2-5; either TRBD1 or TRBD2 may supply D (5 bases each). Germline V lookup: CDR1 MNHNS, CDR2 SASEGT. The CDR3 is 13 amino acids. V was trimmed by 2 bases and J by 4 bases, leaving 8 bases between them. CDR3 nucleotide sequence: TGTGCCAGCAGTGAATCAGGGAGAGAGACCCAGTACTTC. Encoded protein: CASSESGRETQYF.